A single sample is the source of the 28 T cell receptor beta chains below, sequenced in a study of beta chain features in type 1 diabetes. Investigators reverse transcribed all isolated RNA, so they sequenced expressed TCRB transcripts. Sequencing was performed with immunoSEQ multiplex PCR; in TCRdb, only in-frame clones are kept and a portion is missing. The sample gives about 410,000 clones, over 11% of which show up once; under 0.04% is in the top ten. Sequenced: naive CD4+ T cells from blood. The receptor source for this set is a man aged 30 to 39 in good health.

Only a few counts were recorded for this clone. This chain joins TRBV5-1 and TRBJ2-2; tentative D call: TRBD2 (5 bases). The CDR3 sequence is 15 residues long. V lost 1 base and J lost 5, with 12 bases in between. Germline V CDR1 and CDR2: SGHRS, YFSETQ. CDR3 nucleotide sequence: TGCGCCAGCAGCTTGCTTCTAGCAAAGACCGGGGAGCTGTTTTTT. Residues: CASSLLLAKTGELFF.

The chain joins TRBV5-6 to TRBJ2-7; D is possibly TRBD1 (6 bases). The V gene lost 0 bases and the J gene lost 4 bases, with 11 bases spanning the gap. Germline CDR1 SGHDT, CDR2 YYEEEE. There are 14 residues in the CDR3. CDR3 in DNA: TGTGCCAGCAGCTTGGACGGAACAGGGTACGAGCAGTACGTC. Amino acid sequence: CASSLDGTGYEQYV.

This clone showed up just a few times. CDR3 sequence reads: CASSARLAGYNEQFF. Here the CDR3 DNA reads TGTGCCAGCAGCGCACGACTAGCGGGGTACAATGAGCAGTTCTTC. The chain carries TRBV9 and TRBJ2-1; 11 nucleotides line up with TRBD2. CDR1 and CDR2 (germline): SGDLS, YYNGEE. The CDR3 is 15 residues long. The ends lost 3 bases at V and 4 bases at J; junction bases unmatched: 3.

The CDR3 DNA reads TGCGCCAGCAGCCGTACCGGGGAGCTGTTTTTT. It is translated as CASSRTGELFF. The chain joins TRBV4-1 to TRBJ2-2; D gene unclear. Germline V gene sequence: CDR1 MGHRA, CDR2 YSYEKL. V shed 4 bases and J shed 5 bases, with 2 bases lying between them. CDR3 length equals 11 residues.

The gene calls are TRBV13 and TRBJ1-1; D possibly corresponds to TRBD1 (5 bases). The CDR3 totals 15 residues. Germline lookup yields CDR1 PRHDT and CDR2 FYEKMQ (reference sequence). The germline V and J ends were trimmed by 5 bases and 1 base, with 14 bases remaining between them. The CDR3 DNA sequence: TGTGCCAGCAGCCCTACCTGGGGGAAGAACACTGAAGCTTTCTTT. This encodes CASSPTWGKNTEAFF.

The J gene is TRBJ1-4, the V gene TRBV25-1, with D hard to call. The CDR3 covers 15 residues. Per the germline V gene, CDR1 is MGHDK and CDR2 is SYGVNS. The V gene lost 7 bases and the J gene lost 4 bases, with 16 bases spanning the gap. The CDR3 DNA reads TGTGCCAGCACTACGGGTCTAGGTATTAATGAAAAACTGTTTTTT. Translated: CASTTGLGINEKLFF. Full variable domain (remainder filled in from reference TRBV25-1 and TRBJ1-4): EADIYQTPRYLVIGTGKKITLECSQTMGHDKMYWYQQDPGMELHLIHYSYGVNSTEKGDLSSESTVSRIRTEHFPLTLESARPSHTSQYLCASTTGLGINEKLFFGSGTQLSVL.

V usage is TRBV6-1 and J usage is TRBJ1-2; the D gene is possibly TRBD1 (5 bases). V was trimmed by 4 bases and J by 8 bases, leaving 14 bases between them. CDR1 MNHNS and CDR2 SASEGT come from the germline V gene. The length of the CDR3 is 13 residues. CDR3 amino acids: CASSAGKERGYTF. DNA of the CDR3: TGTGCCAGCAGTGCAGGGAAGGAGCGAGGCTACACCTTC.

This clone was counted between two and nine times. The genes are TRBV7-9 and TRBJ1-2, with 8 positions matching TRBD1. The V segment lost 2 bases and the J segment 6 bases; nucleotides outside the gene matches: 11. The germline CDR1 and CDR2 sequences are SEHNR and FQNEAQ (reference sequence). The CDR3 runs 16 residues. In DNA form, the CDR3 reads TGTGCCAGCAGCTTAAGGGAGGGACAGGACATCCATGGCTACACCTTC. Translation gives CASSLREGQDIHGYTF. The full variable domain, in which reference TRBV7-9 and TRBJ1-2 provide the parts outside the CDR3, is DTGVSQNPRHKITKRGQNVTFRCDPISEHNRLYWYRQTLGQGPEFLTYFQNEAQLEKSRLLSDRFSAERPKGSFSTLEIQRTEQGDSAMYLCASSLREGQDIHGYTFGSGTRLTVV.

The chain is built from TRBV7-8 and TRBJ1-5, with D perhaps matching TRBD1 (5 bases). The V end lost 5 bases, the J end lost 0 bases, and 20 bases lay between the germline ends. The CDR3 totals 18 residues. Germline CDR1 and CDR2: SGHVS and FQNEAQ. CDR3 in amino acids: CASSPGLGTGYSNQPQHF. Here the CDR3 DNA reads TGTGCCAGCAGCCCGGGCCTTGGGACTGGCTATAGCAATCAGCCCCAGCATTTT.

The chain combines TRBV18 with TRBJ1-4, with a weak D call TRBD1 (5 bases). Between the trimmed V and J ends, which lost 1 base and 6 bases, there was a span of 12 bases. Germline V gene sequence: CDR1 KGHSH, CDR2 LQKENI. This CDR3 contains 15 residues. CDR3 amino acids: CASSPREIRDEKLFF. CDR3 bases: TGTGCCAGCTCACCACGGGAAATCAGGGATGAAAAACTGTTTTTT.

The chain links TRBV4-3 to TRBJ2-5; TRBD2 agrees at 9 bases. The V gene's germline CDR1 is LGHNA and CDR2 YSLEER. The CDR3 length is 15 residues. Trimming removed 4 bases from V and 3 bases from J; junction bases left unmatched: 6. CDR3 in amino acids: CASSRRAGGKETQYF. The CDR3 DNA reads TGCGCCAGCAGCCGCCGAGCGGGGGGCAAAGAGACCCAGTACTTC.

This clone has a handful of counts. The chain links TRBV15 to TRBJ2-5; 9 bases line up with TRBD1. Germline assignment: CDR1 LNHNV and CDR2 YYDKDF (reference sequence). V lost 3 bases and J lost 5; bases outside the gene matches: 4. There are 14 residues in the CDR3. The CDR3 bases are TGTGCCACCAGCAGTTACAGGGGGCGGGAGACCCAGTACTTC. This codes for CATSSYRGRETQYF.

This clone was observed a few times. The chain recombines TRBV7-8 with TRBJ2-3; D is perhaps TRBD1 (6 bases). Germline loops: CDR1 SGHVS, CDR2 FQNEAQ. This CDR3 is 13 amino acids long. V was pared by 2 bases and J by 4 bases, with 7 bases between. The CDR3: CASSLQGPDTQYF. The CDR3 nucleotides are TGTGCCAGCAGCTTACAGGGGCCAGATACGCAGTATTTT.

The chain carries TRBV7-9 and TRBJ1-2; a possible D gene is TRBD1 (5 bases). V was shortened by 5 bases and J by 4 bases, with 11 bases between the two germline ends. CDR1 SEHNR and CDR2 FQNEAQ come from the germline V gene (reference sequence). The CDR3 is made up of 13 amino acids. The CDR3 DNA reads as TGTGCCAGCAGCGCTGGACATGGCTATGGCTACACCTTC. It yields the protein CASSAGHGYGYTF.

J is TRBJ2-3 and V is TRBV6-5; no clear D. The CDR3 loop spans 14 amino acids. CDR1 and CDR2 (germline): MNHEY, SVGAGI. Trimming shortened V by 7 bases and J by 1 base, and 12 bases separated the two germline ends. As DNA, the CDR3 is TGTGCCAGCATATCGGCAGGAGGCACAGATACGCAGTATTTT. Amino acid sequence: CASISAGGTDTQYF.

The rearrangement links TRBV18 to TRBJ2-3, with 9 bases aligning to TRBD2. The CDR3 consists of 15 residues. Unmatched junction bases numbered 7, after V lost 5 bases and J lost 4 bases. CDR1 and CDR2 from the germline V gene are KGHSH and LQKENI. CDR3 amino acids: CASSEPSGTADTQYF. As DNA, the CDR3 is TGTGCCAGCTCAGAACCTAGCGGGACGGCAGATACGCAGTATTTT.

The chain couples TRBV4-2 to TRBJ2-1; maybe TRBD2 (5 bases). The germline gives CDR1 LGHNA, CDR2 YNFKEQ. Trimming cost V 2 bases and J 12 bases, with 8 bases left between them. The length of the CDR3 is 11 residues. DNA for the CDR3: TGTGCCAGCAGCCAACCAGGAGGGCAGTTCTTC. Amino acids: CASSQPGGQFF.

This clone has at least ten counts. The chain uses TRBV7-9 and TRBJ2-7; D is ambiguous. The CDR3 loop spans 12 amino acids. Trimming took 6 bases from V and 2 from J, leaving 8 bases between them. The germline CDR1 and CDR2 sequences are SEHNR and FQNEAQ (reference sequence). The CDR3 loop reads CASSTYPYEQYV. The CDR3 DNA reads TGTGCCAGCAGTACATACCCCTACGAGCAGTACGTC.

A few counts support this clone. The chain uses TRBV4-3 and TRBJ2-3; 9 nucleotides agree with TRBD1. CDR1 and CDR2 from the germline V gene are LGHNA and YSLEER. The CDR3 runs to 20 residues. The trim removed 3 bases at V and 0 bases at J, leaving 16 bases unmatched. The CDR3 loop reads CASSHRPGTGSLTSTDTQYF. For the CDR3, the DNA is TGCGCCAGCAGCCACAGACCCGGGACAGGGAGCCTTACTAGCACAGATACGCAGTATTTT.

The chain links TRBV5-6 to TRBJ2-1, with D possibly being TRBD1 or TRBD2 (5 bases each). Germline CDR1 SGHDT, CDR2 YYEEEE. The ends were cut back, 2 bases at V and 8 bases at J, with 11 bases in the middle. The CDR3 totals 13 residues. The DNA of the CDR3 is TGTGCCAGCAGCTTACACCGGGACGATGAGCAGTTCTTC. Its protein is CASSLHRDDEQFF.

This clone was found a few times. The V gene is TRBV20-1, the J gene TRBJ2-1, with unresolved D. This CDR3 is built from 11 residues. The V end was cut by 3 bases, the J end by 4 bases, with 4 bases between. Germline CDR1 and CDR2: DFQATT and SNEGSKA (reference sequence). CDR3 coding DNA: TGCAGTGCTAGCCTATACAATGAGCAGTTCTTC. Amino acids: CSASLYNEQFF.

A few counts support this clone. The CDR3 loop reads CASSPQSSYEQYV. CDR3 bases: TGTGCCAGCAGCCCTCAGAGCTCCTACGAGCAGTACGTC. This chain connects TRBV7-9 to TRBJ2-7; no clear D gene. Germline loops: CDR1 SEHNR, CDR2 FQNEAQ (reference sequence). This CDR3 is 13 amino acids long. Trimming shortened V by 5 bases and J by 0 bases, and 8 bases separated the two germline ends.

The chain employs TRBV18 and TRBJ2-5, with D perhaps matching TRBD2 (5 bases). V lost 6 bases and J 4 bases, leaving 15 bases between the germline ends. The CDR3 spans 14 residues. Germline CDR1 KGHSH, CDR2 LQKENI. CDR3 in DNA: TGTGCCAGCTCTTCCCTCGGAGGAGGAGAGACCCAGTACTTC. This sequence encodes CASSSLGGGETQYF.

This clone was observed a handful of times. The rearrangement joins TRBV30 to TRBJ2-3; D call uncertain. CDR3 size: 12 residues. Germline V CDR1 and CDR2: GTSNPN, SVGIG (reference sequence). Trimming took off 2 bases at V and 0 bases at J, with 3 bases between the two ends. CDR3: CAWSKSTDTQYF. In nucleotides, the CDR3 is TGTGCCTGGAGTAAGAGCACAGATACGCAGTATTTT.

This chain links TRBV7-9 with TRBJ2-3; D may be TRBD2 (6 bases). Germline V gene data show CDR1 as SEHNR and CDR2 as FQNEAQ (reference sequence). This CDR3 has 15 residues. The germline V and J ends were trimmed by 7 bases and 1 base, with 15 bases remaining between them. CDR3 nucleotide sequence: TGTGCCAGCAAGCTACTGGGCGGGGGCACAGATACGCAGTATTTT. It yields the protein CASKLLGGGTDTQYF.

V is TRBV9 and J is TRBJ2-7, with no clear D. Germline V gene lookup returns CDR1 SGDLS and CDR2 YYNGEE. The V gene lost 4 bases and the J gene lost 3 bases, with 17 bases spanning the gap. CDR3 length: 15 amino acids. The CDR3 reads CASSPDRRAYYEQYF. DNA for the CDR3: TGTGCCAGCAGCCCGGACCGTCGCGCCTACTACGAGCAGTACTTC.

This rearrangement joins TRBV6-6 to TRBJ2-5; D unclear. This CDR3 region has 13 residues. CDR1 is MNHNY and CDR2 is SVGAGI in the germline V gene (reference sequence). V was clipped by 0 bases and J by 2 bases, with 4 bases between them. As DNA, the CDR3 is TGTGCCAGCAGTTACTCTAGGCAAGAGACCCAGTACTTC. The encoded protein is CASSYSRQETQYF.

This chain uses TRBV6-1 with TRBJ1-2; D gene unclear. This CDR3 is 12 amino acids long. The germline V and J ends were trimmed by 6 bases and 0 bases, with 5 bases remaining between them. Looked up from germline, CDR1 is MNHNS and CDR2 is SASEGT. In DNA form, the CDR3 reads TGTGCCAGCAGCCGTGCTAACTATGGCTACACCTTC. Its protein product is CASSRANYGYTF.